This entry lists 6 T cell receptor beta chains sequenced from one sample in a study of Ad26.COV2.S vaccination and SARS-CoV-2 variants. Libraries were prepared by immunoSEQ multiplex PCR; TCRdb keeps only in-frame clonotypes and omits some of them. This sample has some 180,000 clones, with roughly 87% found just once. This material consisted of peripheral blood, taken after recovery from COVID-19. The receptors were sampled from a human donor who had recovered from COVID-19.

In DNA, the CDR3 is TGCGCCAGCAGCCGGGGCCGGGATTCACCCCTCCACTTT. Protein sequence: CASSRGRDSPLHF. V usage is TRBV5-1 and J usage is TRBJ1-6; a possible D gene is TRBD1 (5 bases). The V end lost 4 bases, the J end lost 8 bases, and 10 bases lay between the germline ends. The germline CDR1 and CDR2 sequences are SGHRS and YFSETQ. This CDR3 has 13 residues. Filled out from reference TRBV5-1 and TRBJ1-6, the complete variable domain reads KAGVTQTPRYLIKTRGQQVTLSCSPISGHRSVSWYQQTPGQGLQFLFEYFSETQRNKGNFPGRFSGRQFSNSRSEMNVSTLELGDSALYLCASSRGRDSPLHFGNGTRLTVT.

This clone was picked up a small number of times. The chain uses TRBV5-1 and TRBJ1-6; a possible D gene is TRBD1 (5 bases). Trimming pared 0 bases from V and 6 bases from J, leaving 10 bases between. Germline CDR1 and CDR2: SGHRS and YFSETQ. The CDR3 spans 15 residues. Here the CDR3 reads CASSLAQGGNSPLHF. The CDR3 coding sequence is TGCGCCAGCAGCTTGGCTCAGGGTGGTAATTCACCCCTCCACTTT.

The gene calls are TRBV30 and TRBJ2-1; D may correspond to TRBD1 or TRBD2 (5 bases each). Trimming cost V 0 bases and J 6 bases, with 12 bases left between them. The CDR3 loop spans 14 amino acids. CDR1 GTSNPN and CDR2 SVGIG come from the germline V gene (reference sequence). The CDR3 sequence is CAWSVGVIGNEQFF. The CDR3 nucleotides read TGTGCCTGGAGTGTGGGGGTAATAGGCAATGAGCAGTTCTTC.

The chain's CDR3 is CATSRDRGRFTEAFF. The CDR3 bases are TGTGCCACCAGCAGAGACAGGGGGAGGTTCACTGAAGCTTTCTTT. The chain has TRBV15 and TRBJ1-1; 7 nucleotides agree with TRBD1. Germline V CDR1 and CDR2: LNHNV, YYDKDF (reference sequence). After removal of 0 bases from V and 4 bases from J, the junction contained 5 bases not matched to a gene. There are 15 residues in the CDR3. The variable domain in full, with the rest retrieved from reference TRBV15 and TRBJ1-1, is DAMVIQNPRYQVTQFGKPVTLSCSQTLNHNVMYWYQQKSSQAPKLLFHYYDKDFNNEADTPDNFQSRRPNTSFCFLDIRSPGLGDTAMYLCATSRDRGRFTEAFFGQGTRLTVV.

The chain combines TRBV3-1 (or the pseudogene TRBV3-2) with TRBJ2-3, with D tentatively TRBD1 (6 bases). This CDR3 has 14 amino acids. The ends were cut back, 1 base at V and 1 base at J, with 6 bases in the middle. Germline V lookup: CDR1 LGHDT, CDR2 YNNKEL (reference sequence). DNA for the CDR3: TGTGCCAGCAGCCAAGGACAGGGCACAGATACGCAGTATTTT. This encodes CASSQGQGTDTQYF.

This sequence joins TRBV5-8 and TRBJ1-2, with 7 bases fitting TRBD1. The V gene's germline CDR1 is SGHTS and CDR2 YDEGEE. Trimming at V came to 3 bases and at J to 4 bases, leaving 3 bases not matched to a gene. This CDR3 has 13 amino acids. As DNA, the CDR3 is TGTGCCAGCAGCTCTCGGACAGGCTATGGCTACACCTTC. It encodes CASSSRTGYGYTF.